This paragraph covers one TCR beta chain sequence. The record originates from a study of CD8 T cells in Susac syndrome. About the study: Roughly 6 sequenced Susac syndrome patients had clinically active disease, while 8 or 9 were in remission.

The CDR3 totals 14 residues. Germline lookup yields CDR1 MNHEY and CDR2 SMNVEV (reference sequence). After removal of 9 bases from V and 0 bases from J, the junction contained 7 bases not matched to a gene. RNA in amounts of roughly 0.5 to 1 ug was reverse transcribed with random hexamers. An immunoSEQ multiplex PCR amplified TCR beta CDR3 over 54 Vbeta and 13 Jbeta. TCRdb analysed the immunoSEQ multiplex PCR reads with MiXCR anew, one entry per CDR3 protein. The top ten hold around 0.12% of the sample, which has 150,000 to 200,000 distinct CDR3 sequences, about 96% seen once. While CD8+ and CD4+ T cells were isolated negatively, TEMRA cells were enriched by FACS.

This sequence was found in a human donor with Susac syndrome. Sequencing was performed on CD4+ T cells from PBMCs. J is TRBJ2-7 and V is TRBV27, with 8 bases lining up with TRBD2. CDR3 amino acids: CASRLAYSSYEQYF. For the CDR3, the DNA is TGTGCCAGTCGACTAGCGTATAGCTCCTACGAGCAGTACTTC.